The present TCR beta chain was sequenced within a study of blood T cell repertoires in COVID-19. In the study overall: There were acute and convalescent COVID-19 samples, and they came from the United States, Italy and Spain.

Original processing methods: Amplified reference gene primers provided the basis for estimating nucleated cell counts. Assay used: immunoSEQ multiplex PCR; TCRdb lists only in-frame clones, some missing. Clonal size and the V and J genes are those of that table, whereas D and trimming came from the DNA. The data contain fewer than 300,000 clones, approximately 93% of them singletons. Those enrolled in Seattle joined during active infection and were followed longitudinally afterward. This clone is a singleton in its sample. The sequence came from a young woman with COVID-19, enrolled during active disease. Sequencing used peripheral blood.

The CDR3 sequence: CASSLGQGPQETQYF. Written as DNA, the CDR3 is TGTGCCAGCAGCCTTGGACAGGGCCCCCAAGAGACCCAGTACTTC. V usage is TRBV3-1 (or the pseudogene TRBV3-2) and J usage is TRBJ2-5, with TRBD1 matching 8 bases. Germline V lookup: CDR1 LGHDT, CDR2 YNNKEL (reference sequence). The CDR3 contains 15 residues. Losses at the gene ends were 4 bases for V and 1 base for J; bases not matched to a gene: 5.